Listed below are T cell receptor beta chains from one sample, sequenced in a study of graft-versus-host responses after intestinal transplantation. TCRdb keeps only in-frame clones here, not all; method: immunoSEQ multiplex PCR. The sample lists approximately 90,000 clones; about 87% were seen once. These receptors' targets are unknown. The specimen comprised unstimulated CD4+ T cells sorted from spleen or lymph node cells, sampled before transplant. Receptor source: a human donor who was the organ donor for an intestinal transplant. CDR3s include the opening cysteine and the closing phenylalanine or tryptophan. D genes are given only for firm matches. Expanded clones get a size class; other rows say once, few or many, or leave the size out.

j_call	d_call	clone_size	v_call	cdr3_aa	cdr3_nt
TRBJ2-7	NA	few	TRBV4-2	CASSQDSHFVYEQYF	TGTGCCAGCAGCCAAGATTCGCACTTTGTATACGAGCAGTACTTC
TRBJ2-1	NA	NA	TRBV5-6	CASSLHSYNEQFF	TGTGCCAGCAGCTTACACTCCTACAATGAGCAGTTCTTC
TRBJ1-3	NA	NA	TRBV5-4	CASSLEWEGGNTIYF	TGTGCCAGCAGCTTGGAATGGGAGGGGGGAAACACCATATATTTT
TRBJ1-4	NA	NA	TRBV4-2	CASSQEWGGTGEKLFF	TGTGCCAGCAGCCAAGAATGGGGAGGGACGGGCGAAAAACTGTTTTTT
TRBJ1-3	NA	NA	TRBV7-9	CASSLGSSGNTIYF	TGTGCCAGCAGCTTAGGTAGCTCTGGAAACACCATATATTTT
TRBJ1-5	TRBD1	NA	TRBV7-6	CASSLVRGAQPQHF	TGTGCCAGCAGCTTAGTCAGGGGGGCTCAGCCCCAGCATTTT
TRBJ2-7	NA	NA	TRBV21-1	CASSKDRPSGRFHEQYF	TGTGCCAGCAGCAAAGATAGGCCTAGCGGGAGGTTCCACGAGCAGTACTTC
TRBJ2-6	NA	once	TRBV19	CASSLQVNSGANVLTF	TGTGCCAGTAGTCTTCAGGTCAACTCTGGGGCCAACGTCCTGACTTTC
TRBJ2-1	TRBD2	NA	TRBV4-1	CASSQAIQRGEQFF	TGCGCCAGCAGCCAAGCGATACAGCGGGGGGAGCAGTTCTTC
TRBJ2-5	TRBD2	once	TRBV7-4	CASSSLPLAGGRGETQYF	TGTGCCAGCAGCTCTCTCCCCCTAGCGGGGGGTCGGGGGGAGACCCAGTACTTC
TRBJ1-4	NA	NA	TRBV29-1	CSVRTPTNEKLFF	TGCAGCGTGCGTACCCCAACTAATGAAAAACTGTTTTTT
TRBJ2-5	TRBD2	NA	TRBV7-3	CASSLTSGTQETQYF	TGTGCCAGCAGCTTAACGAGCGGGACCCAAGAGACCCAGTACTTC
TRBJ1-1	NA	NA	TRBV4-2	CASSARDDYSHTEAFF	TGTGCCAGCAGCGCCAGGGATGATTACAGTCACACTGAAGCTTTCTTT
TRBJ1-5	NA	NA	TRBV7-8	CASSARGVGPQHF	TGTGCCAGCAGCGCCCGGGGGGTCGGGCCCCAGCATTTT
TRBJ2-2	NA	NA	TRBV28	CASSSKGDTGELFF	TGTGCCAGCAGTTCGAAAGGGGACACCGGGGAGCTGTTTTTT
TRBJ1-5	TRBD1	once	TRBV19	CASSSQSGTGGNQPQHF	TGTGCCAGTAGTTCACAGAGCGGGACAGGGGGCAATCAGCCCCAGCATTTT
TRBJ2-1	TRBD2	NA	TRBV29-1	CSVDKLNPLLAGGADEQFF	TGCAGCGTTGATAAGCTTAACCCCCTACTAGCGGGAGGTGCGGATGAGCAGTTCTTC
TRBJ2-5	NA	once	TRBV7-2	CASSLDRPVETQYF	TGTGCCAGCAGCTTAGACCGCCCGGTAGAGACCCAGTACTTC
TRBJ2-3	TRBD2	once	TRBV5-4	CASSLAGGGAVDTQYF	TGTGCCAGCAGCTTGGCTGGCGGGGGGGCAGTTGATACGCAGTATTTT
TRBJ2-4	TRBD1	few	TRBV29-1	CSAGGEAKNIQYF	TGCAGCGCAGGGGGTGAGGCCAAAAACATTCAGTACTTC
TRBJ2-6	NA	NA	TRBV4-1	CASSQGNTGSGANVLTF	TGCGCCAGCAGCCAAGGAAACACGGGTTCTGGGGCCAACGTCCTGACTTTC
TRBJ1-5	TRBD1	NA	TRBV2	CASRHRDRGGRQPQHF	TGTGCCAGCAGACACCGGGACAGGGGAGGAAGGCAGCCCCAGCATTTT
TRBJ2-1	NA	NA	TRBV7-7	CASSPRSAALAPYNEQFF	TGTGCTAGCAGCCCGCGGTCGGCAGCGCTAGCGCCGTACAATGAGCAGTTCTTC
TRBJ1-1	NA	few	TRBV5-1	CASSFWGGTEAFF	TGCGCCAGCAGCTTTTGGGGGGGCACTGAAGCTTTCTTT
TRBJ2-4	NA	NA	TRBV4-1	CASSQEATGLAKNIQYF	TGCGCCAGCAGCCAAGAGGCGACAGGACTAGCCAAAAACATTCAGTACTTC
TRBJ2-5	TRBD2	NA	TRBV5-1	CASSTGLAGGTETQYF	TGCGCCAGCAGCACAGGACTAGCGGGAGGGACGGAGACCCAGTACTTC
TRBJ2-3	TRBD2	NA	TRBV29-1	CSTAGTSGTDTQYF	TGCAGCACGGCCGGGACTAGCGGCACAGATACGCAGTATTTT
TRBJ1-2	TRBD1	NA	TRBV9	CASSVGPGQGAYGYTF	TGTGCCAGCAGCGTAGGTCCTGGACAGGGGGCTTATGGCTACACCTTC
TRBJ2-2	TRBD2	NA	TRBV7-9	CASGLSGGTGELFF	TGTGCCAGCGGGCTTTCGGGGGGCACCGGGGAGCTGTTTTTT
TRBJ1-1	NA	once	TRBV5-5	CASSLSFTEAFF	TGTGCCAGCAGCTTATCTTTCACTGAAGCTTTCTTT
TRBJ2-7	NA	NA	TRBV6-6	CASSYSPGVLGHF	TGTGCCAGCAGTTACTCTCCCGGGGTCCTAGGACACTTC
TRBJ1-2	TRBD1	NA	TRBV4-3	CASSQGQGGNYGYTF	TGCGCCAGCAGCCAAGGACAGGGAGGTAACTATGGCTACACCTTC
TRBJ2-1	TRBD2	NA	TRBV5-1	CASSELAGGYNEQFF	TGCGCCAGCAGCGAATTAGCGGGGGGCTACAATGAGCAGTTCTTC
TRBJ2-3	TRBD2	NA	TRBV7-3	CASSLRGGLAAKTDTQYF	TGTGCCAGCAGCTTAAGGGGGGGTCTAGCGGCTAAAACAGATACGCAGTATTTT
TRBJ1-2	TRBD1	NA	TRBV7-2	CASSAGQGYGYTF	TGTGCCAGCAGCGCCGGACAGGGCTATGGCTACACCTTC
TRBJ2-3	TRBD2	NA	TRBV28	CASSIAGLAGADTQYF	TGTGCCAGCAGTATCGCGGGACTAGCGGGAGCGGATACGCAGTATTTT
TRBJ1-4	TRBD1	NA	TRBV6-6	CASSLPGQGLEKLFF	TGTGCCAGCAGTTTACCGGGACAGGGCCTTGAAAAACTGTTTTTT
TRBJ2-5	NA	once	TRBV28	CASSLAGSLQETQYF	TGTGCCAGCAGTTTAGCGGGGAGCCTCCAAGAGACCCAGTACTTC
TRBJ2-3	NA	NA	TRBV28	CASRAPSAPTGPDTQYF	TGTGCCAGCAGGGCACCCTCAGCCCCTACAGGGCCAGATACGCAGTATTTT
TRBJ2-7	NA	once	TRBV7-9	CASSFSYEQYF	TGTGCCAGCAGCTTCAGCTACGAGCAGTACTTC
TRBJ2-2	NA	NA	TRBV6-1	CASREQTGELFF	TGTGCCAGCAGGGAGCAAACCGGGGAGCTGTTTTTT
TRBJ2-2	TRBD2	NA	TRBV9	CASSVDRGGPTGELFF	TGTGCCAGCAGCGTAGATCGGGGGGGCCCCACCGGGGAGCTGTTTTTT
TRBJ2-3	NA	NA	TRBV18	CASSQPGADTQYF	TGTGCCAGCTCACAGCCGGGGGCAGATACGCAGTATTTT